These T cell receptor beta chains were read from a single sample in a study of shared clonotypes between healthy human individuals. Clones were sequenced by immunoSEQ multiplex PCR, and TCRdb holds only the in-frame ones, with some missing. Among around 1.1 million clones listed, about 72% were seen once. The specimen sequenced was memory CD4+ T cells from PBMCs. These TCRs come from a man aged 18 to 35 in good health. Some clones in this sample may be carry-over from other donors' samples. The CDR3 runs from the conserved cysteine through the conserved F or W. D genes are given only for firm matches.

d_call	v_call	cdr3_aa
.	TRBV28	CATTSEHGNTQYF
.	TRBV27	CASSSGSGLASGQPQHF
.	TRBV18	CASSRYGSQYEQYF
TRBD1	TRBV5-6	CASSSSRVRQGITYEQYF
.	TRBV28	CASSFNQAGRETQYF
.	TRBV19	CASYPRGVNTGELFF
TRBD1	TRBV13	CASSLTGTEDLGAFF
TRBD2	TRBV28	CASSFRASGEGLDTQYF
.	TRBV7-9	CASSVTAKNIQYF
TRBD1	TRBV2	CASRRQGTTYEQYF
TRBD2	TRBV7-2	CASSGGFALAGINRETQYF
.	TRBV18	CASSELGGSYEQYF
.	TRBV28	CASSLEGQYYNEQFF
TRBD1	TRBV9	CASSARDRGTNVLTF
TRBD2	TRBV25-1	CASSGTSGSQSYNEQFF
.	TRBV15	CAASSGRAYEQYF
TRBD1	TRBV12-5	CASGPPTGAGNEQFF
.	TRBV9	CASSVDPVGGSNEQFF
TRBD1	TRBV18	CASSQTRPGQKLYGYTF
.	TRBV7-2	CASSLEGVGAVLYEQYF
.	TRBV30	CAWDTGYSNQPQHF
TRBD2	TRBV29-1	CSVRTSGTLGEQYF